The clone carrying this T cell receptor (beta chain) was detected ten times or more. Its antigen remains unidentified. Amplified TCR beta CDR3 regions were obtained using RNA transcripts as template. Amplification began with first-round RT-PCR using HTBI primers, then second-round multiplex PCR was performed. Each CDR3 protein gets one entry after TCRdb re-called the multiplex PCR reads with MiXCR. The data show about 480,000 distinct CDR3 sequences, around an eighth seen once. Ophthalmopathy cases showed moderate-to-severe activity, scoring CAS ≥3 and NOSPECS ≥4, with duration under 3 months. The entry originates in a study of Graves' ophthalmopathy and Graves' hyperthyroidism. On the study more broadly: Peripheral blood collection took place at initial diagnosis, before any treatment. Findings of the study overall: A 13-signature model separated ophthalmopathy from stable hyperthyroidism, just under 90% sensitivity, approximately 80% specificity.

Germline values: CDR1 MNHEY, CDR2 SVGAGI. CDR3 length: 13 amino acids. J was trimmed by 6 bases and V by 8 bases; bases with no gene match: 8. The V call is TRBV6-5, the J call TRBJ1-2, with 8 bases matching TRBD1. The receptor comes from a woman under 40 with Graves' ophthalmopathy. The sequenced sample consisted of blood. CDR3 nucleotide sequence: TGTGCCAGCGATGAGGACAGGGAGGATGGCTACACCTTC. Amino acid sequence: CASDEDREDGYTF.